The entry that follows covers one T cell receptor beta chain sequence. This sample was taken from a study of tumor-infiltrating lymphocytes in localized non-small cell lung cancer. Study as a whole: Several tumor histologies, both smoking statuses, and some post-neoadjuvant chemotherapy samples were included.

The CDR3 consists of 19 residues. Germline trimming cut 4 bases from V and 3 bases from J; bases unmatched to any gene: 17. From germline, CDR1 is SGHRS and CDR2 YFSETQ. Using immunoSEQ multiplex PCR, the repertoire was profiled, and TCRdb retains in-frame clones only, with some absent. The sample contains about 13,000 clones, roughly 82% of which appear only once. The sequence was obtained from a human donor with non-small cell lung cancer. This chain uses TRBV5-1 with TRBJ2-3; 10 bases agree with TRBD2. Sequences were obtained from lung tumor tissue. CDR3 region: CASSRRGGITSGETDTQYF. The CDR3 region has the DNA TGCGCCAGCAGCCGCAGAGGTGGGATCACTAGCGGGGAAACAGATACGCAGTATTTT.